This passage covers 11 T cell receptor beta chains from one sample sequenced in a study of blood T cell repertoires in COVID-19. Clones were sequenced by immunoSEQ multiplex PCR, and TCRdb holds only the in-frame ones, with some missing. The sample consists of roughly 200,000 clones, 80% to 90% of them appearing once. The sequenced material came from PBMCs or T cells enriched from blood (not recorded which). All receptors derive from a man aged 40-55 years who had recovered from COVID-19.

This sequence joins TRBV5-1 and TRBJ1-5, with 11 bases fitting TRBD1. Germline values: CDR1 SGHRS, CDR2 YFSETQ. V was pared by 5 bases and J by 6 bases, with 4 bases of the junction left unmatched. The CDR3 is made up of 14 amino acids. This chain's CDR3 is CASSTGTGGQPQHF. The DNA of the CDR3 is TGCGCCAGCAGTACCGGGACAGGGGGTCAGCCCCAGCATTTT.

The V gene is TRBV21-1, the J gene TRBJ1-1. TRBV21-1 is noted as a pseudogene. There are 15 residues in the CDR3. CDR3 loop: CASPIVKEANTEAFF. CDR3 in DNA: TGTGCCAGCCCTATAGTCAAGGAGGCGAACACTGAAGCTTTCTTT.

The gene calls are TRBV21-1 and TRBJ2-3; the table calls TRBD1, which could not be checked here. TRBV21-1 is given as a pseudogene. This CDR3 contains 14 residues. This CDR3 is CASTPGQGTDTQYF. The CDR3 region has the DNA TGTGCCAGCACTCCGGGACAGGGAACAGATACGCAGTATTTT.

V is TRBV28 and J is TRBJ1-2, with 8 bases identical to TRBD1. Germline values: CDR1 MDHEN, CDR2 SYDVKM. CDR3 length equals 16 residues. The V gene end was trimmed by 4 bases and the J gene end by 3 bases; junction bases not matched to a gene: 10. The CDR3 loop is CASSWDRRIKDYGYTF. As DNA, the CDR3 is TGTGCCAGCAGTTGGGACAGGAGAATTAAGGACTATGGCTACACCTTC.

The chain has TRBV9 and TRBJ1-2, with 7 bases aligning to TRBD1. The CDR3 totals 15 residues. Germline CDR1 and CDR2: SGDLS and YYNGEE. V shed 5 bases and J 3 bases; nucleotides not matched to a gene: 10. The CDR3, as DNA: TGTGCCAGCAGTCGTAGGGGGGACAGCCACTATGGCTACACCTTC. Translation: CASSRRGDSHYGYTF.

The rearrangement joins TRBV2 to TRBJ2-3; 7 bases are a match to TRBD2. V shed 5 bases and J 4 bases; nucleotides not matched to a gene: 9. This CDR3 is built from 15 residues. CDR1 is SNHLY and CDR2 is FYNNEI in the germline V gene. CDR3 coding DNA: TGTGCCAGCAGTCCACAAGCGGGAACGTCAGATACGCAGTATTTT. Residues: CASSPQAGTSDTQYF.

A few counts support this clone. CDR3 amino acids: CASSPTGSTDTQYF. In DNA, the CDR3 is TGTGCCAGCAGCCCGACAGGGAGCACAGATACGCAGTATTTT. This chain connects TRBV6-4 to TRBJ2-3, with TRBD1 identical over 7 bases. J was trimmed by 0 bases and V by 6 bases; bases with no gene match: 3. This CDR3 spans 14 amino acids. Germline CDR1 is MRHNA and CDR2 is SNTAGT.

The genes are TRBV9 and TRBJ1-1; TRBD1 aligns across 8 bases. The ends lost 1 base at V and 6 bases at J; junction bases unmatched: 8. The CDR3 is 15 residues long. The germline V gene encodes CDR1 SGDLS and CDR2 YYNGEE. The CDR3 DNA reads as TGTGCCAGCAGCGTATCAGGACAGGGAGTATCTGAAGCTTTCTTT. This gives the protein CASSVSGQGVSEAFF.

The gene calls are TRBV10-2 and TRBJ1-5; the D gene is possibly TRBD1 (5 bases). From germline, CDR1 is WSHSY and CDR2 SAAADI. The CDR3 length is 15 residues. Trimming cost V 9 bases and J 3 bases, with 18 bases left between them. The CDR3 nucleotides are TGCGCCAGTTCTCTAGGTTGGACAACCAATCAGCCCCAGCATTTT. Translating gives CASSLGWTTNQPQHF.

This clone was found once. This chain links TRBV6-5 with TRBJ2-1, with D tentatively TRBD2 (5 bases). V was clipped by 6 bases and J by 6 bases, with 12 bases between them. The germline gives CDR1 MNHEY, CDR2 SVGAGI. This CDR3 has 13 residues. The CDR3 spells CASRGDGGNEQFF. For the CDR3, the DNA is TGTGCCAGCAGAGGCGACGGAGGCAATGAGCAGTTCTTC.

The chain combines TRBV27 with TRBJ1-1; TRBD1 matches 8 bases. With 9 bases clipped from V and 4 bases from J, the junction kept 10 bases outside the gene matches. Germline values: CDR1 MNHEY, CDR2 SMNVEV (reference sequence). This CDR3 region has 14 residues. For the CDR3, the DNA is TGTGCCAGGGCCCTTGGACAGGGATTCACTGAAGCTTTCTTT. It specifies CARALGQGFTEAFF.